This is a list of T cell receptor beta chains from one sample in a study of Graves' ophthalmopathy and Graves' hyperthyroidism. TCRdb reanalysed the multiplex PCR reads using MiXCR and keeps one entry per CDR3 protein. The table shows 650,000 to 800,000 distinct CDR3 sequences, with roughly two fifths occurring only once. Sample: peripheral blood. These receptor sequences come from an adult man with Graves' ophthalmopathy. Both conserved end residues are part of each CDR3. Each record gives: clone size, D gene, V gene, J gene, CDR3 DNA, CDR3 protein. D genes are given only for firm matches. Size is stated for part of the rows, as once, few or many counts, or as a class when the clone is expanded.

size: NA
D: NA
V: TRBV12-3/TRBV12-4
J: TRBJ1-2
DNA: TGTGCCAGCAGTTTGCAGGGGAGCTCCTACACCTTC
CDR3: CASSLQGSSYTF

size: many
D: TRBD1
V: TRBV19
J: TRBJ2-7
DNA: TGTGCCAGTAGTAAGGGACAGGGGGCGGGAGAGCAGTACTTC
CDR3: CASSKGQGAGEQYF

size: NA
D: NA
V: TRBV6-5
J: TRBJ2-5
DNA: TGTGCCAGCAGTTACCCAAAACAGGGTCGCTACGGGCACTACTTC
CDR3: CASSYPKQGRYGHYF

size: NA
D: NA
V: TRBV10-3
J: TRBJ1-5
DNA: TGTGCCATCAGTGAGGGAGGTGATCAGCCCCAGCATTTT
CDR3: CAISEGGDQPQHF

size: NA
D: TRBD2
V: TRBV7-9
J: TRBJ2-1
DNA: TGTGCCAGCAGCTTTACTAGCGGGAACAATGAGCAGTTCTTC
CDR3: CASSFTSGNNEQFF

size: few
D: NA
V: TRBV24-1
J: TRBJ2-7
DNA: TGTGCCAGCTCATCCTTGACCGGGACTTACTACTCCTACGAGCAGTACTTC
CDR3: CASSSLTGTYYSYEQYF

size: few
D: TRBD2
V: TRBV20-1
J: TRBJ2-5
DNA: TGCAGTGTTGGGACTAGCGGTATGACCCAAGAGACCCAGTACTTC
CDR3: CSVGTSGMTQETQYF

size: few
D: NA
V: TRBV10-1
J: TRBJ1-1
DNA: TGTGCCAGCTCACCGATCCGGGACACTGAAGCTTTCTTT
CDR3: CASSPIRDTEAFF

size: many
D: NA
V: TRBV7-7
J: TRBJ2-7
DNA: TGTGCCAGCAGCTTATTCGTCGTCCGGGGAGATCGCTACGAGCAGTACTTC
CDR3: CASSLFVVRGDRYEQYF

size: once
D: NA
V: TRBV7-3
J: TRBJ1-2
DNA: TGTGCCAGCAGCTTACCAGGAGTGGGTGGCAACACCTTC
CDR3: CASSLPGVGGNTF

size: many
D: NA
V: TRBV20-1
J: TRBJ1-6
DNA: TGCAGTGCTAGAGAAGCCGGAAGAGGTTCACCCCTCCACTTT
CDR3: CSAREAGRGSPLHF

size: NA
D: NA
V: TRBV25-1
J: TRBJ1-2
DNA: TGTGCCAGCAGTGCTACAGGGCCCGACTATGGCTACACCTTC
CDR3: CASSATGPDYGYTF

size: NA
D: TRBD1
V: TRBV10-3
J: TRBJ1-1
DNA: TGTGCCAGCACCTTCCCCCGAACAGGGGGGTCCACTGAAGCTTTCTTT
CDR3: CASTFPRTGGSTEAFF

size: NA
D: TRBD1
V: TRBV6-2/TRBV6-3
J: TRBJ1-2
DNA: TGTGCCAGCAGTTACTCTGACAGGGCCGGCGGCTACACCTTC
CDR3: CASSYSDRAGGYTF

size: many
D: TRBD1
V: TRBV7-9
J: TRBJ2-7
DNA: TGTGCCAGCAGCTCCTCACCGGGACAGCCAGATTTC
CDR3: CASSSSPGQPDF

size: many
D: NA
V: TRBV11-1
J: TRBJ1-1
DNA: TGTGCCAGCGCCAGGGGCCTTCACACTGAAGCTTTCTTT
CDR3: CASARGLHTEAFF

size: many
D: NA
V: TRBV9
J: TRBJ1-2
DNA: TGTGCCAGCAGCGGGGGAGTGGATAACTATGGCTACACCTTC
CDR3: CASSGGVDNYGYTF